This TCR beta chain emerged from a study of blood T cell repertoires in COVID-19. Study information: Samples representing acute and convalescent COVID-19 were sourced from the United States, Italy and Spain. Nucleic acid was either cDNA or gDNA, and it came from T cells, B-cell-depleted T cells, or PBMCs.

Followed longitudinally, the Seattle patients had been enrolled during active infection. Per the original data handling: The assay estimated nucleated cells by amplifying reference gene primers. The repertoire was sequenced with immunoSEQ multiplex PCR; TCRdb's copy has only in-frame clones and lacks some. Clone size and the V and J calls come from that table; the DNA yielded D and trimming. This sample yields a few hundred thousand clones, of which 90% are seen a single time; roughly 2.2% belongs to the top ten. Only one count was recorded for this clone. The sample comprised peripheral blood. This sequence was found in a woman aged 55-69 years with COVID-19, enrolled during active disease.

In DNA, the CDR3 is TGTGCCAGCAGCCAAGACAAGTGCGACCCCGCGGCAGGAGGATACACTGAAGCTTTCTTT. It encodes CASSQDKCDPAAGGYTEAFF. This chain connects TRBV3-1 (or the pseudogene TRBV3-2) to TRBJ1-1; D is unclear. Germline CDR1 and CDR2: LGHDT and YNNKEL (reference sequence). The V end was cut by 0 bases, the J end by 3 bases, with 26 bases between. The CDR3 is 20 amino acids.